The rows below give T cell receptor beta chains drawn from one sample of a study of T cell repertoires in cytomegalovirus infection. TCRdb reprocessed the reads via MiXCR and lists one record per CDR3 protein. This repertoire shows around 450,000 distinct CDR3 sequences, 25% to 40% found once; its top ten account for roughly 13%. Sample: PBMCs. The origin of the receptors is a human donor in good health (CMV status not recorded). Some clones in this sample may be carry-over from other donors' samples. Each CDR3 is given with its conserved first and last residue. A D gene is named only where the DNA matches it firmly. Only some rows state a clone size, as once, few, many or a class for expanded clones.

V: TRBV10-3
J: TRBJ2-1
length: 16
size: few
D: NA
CDR3: CAISLFTGTDYNEQFF
DNA: TGTGCCATCAGTCTATTTACCGGGACGGATTACAATGAGCAGTTCTTC

V: TRBV18
J: TRBJ2-7
length: 17
size: NA
D: TRBD1
CDR3: CASSPGTGYDVSYEQYF
DNA: TGTGCCAGCTCACCAGGGACAGGGTATGATGTCTCCTACGAGCAGTACTTC

V: TRBV20-1
J: TRBJ2-7
length: 15
size: NA
D: TRBD2
CDR3: CSASSGGGGPYEQYF
DNA: TGCAGTGCTAGTTCCGGGGGGGGGGGGCCCTACGAGCAGTACTTC

V: TRBV28
J: TRBJ1-2
length: 14
size: NA
D: TRBD1
CDR3: CASSLDRVKHGYTF
DNA: TGTGCCAGCAGCCTGGACAGGGTCAAACATGGCTACACCTTC

V: TRBV10-3
J: TRBJ1-6
length: 16
size: NA
D: TRBD1
CDR3: CAISETGQGLNSPLHF
DNA: TGTGCCATCAGTGAGACGGGACAGGGCCTTAATTCACCCCTCCACTTT

V: TRBV7-2
J: TRBJ2-5
length: 17
size: few
D: TRBD2
CDR3: CASSRRTSGGAGETQYF
DNA: TGTGCCAGCAGCCGACGGACTAGCGGGGGGGCCGGAGAGACCCAGTACTTC

V: TRBV6-2/TRBV6-3
J: TRBJ2-1
length: 18
size: few
D: TRBD2
CDR3: CASSQKLAGVSPLNEQFF
DNA: TGTGCCAGCAGTCAGAAACTAGCGGGGGTCTCCCCTTTAAATGAGCAGTTCTTC

V: TRBV6-2/TRBV6-3
J: TRBJ1-1
length: 14
size: few
D: NA
CDR3: CASRQRGGGTEAFF
DNA: TGTGCCAGCAGGCAAAGGGGGGGTGGCACTGAAGCTTTCTTT

V: TRBV2
J: TRBJ2-3
length: 14
size: NA
D: NA
CDR3: CASSPGTVPDTQYF
DNA: TGTGCCAGCAGTCCCGGGACGGTCCCAGATACGCAGTATTTT

V: TRBV7-9
J: TRBJ2-6
length: 16
size: many
D: NA
CDR3: CASSGRQPSGANVLTF
DNA: TGTGCCAGCAGCGGCAGACAGCCCTCTGGGGCCAACGTCCTGACTTTC

V: TRBV19
J: TRBJ1-6
length: 16
size: NA
D: NA
CDR3: CASSSGTPASNSPLHF
DNA: TGTGCCAGTAGTTCCGGGACTCCAGCATCGAATTCACCCCTCCACTTT

V: TRBV6-8
J: TRBJ1-5
length: 15
size: NA
D: NA
CDR3: CASWGGQPSNQPQHF
DNA: TGTGCCAGCTGGGGGGGTCAGCCGAGCAATCAGCCCCAGCATTTT

V: TRBV28
J: TRBJ1-1
length: 15
size: NA
D: TRBD1
CDR3: CASSLSGQALGEAFF
DNA: TGTGCCAGCAGTTTATCGGGACAGGCTCTGGGGGAAGCTTTCTTT

V: TRBV6-2/TRBV6-3
J: TRBJ2-7
length: 16
size: NA
D: TRBD2
CDR3: CASLGPGTSGAYEQYF
DNA: TGTGCCAGCCTAGGGCCTGGGACTAGCGGGGCCTACGAGCAGTACTTC

V: TRBV7-9
J: TRBJ2-6
length: 15
size: many
D: NA
CDR3: CASSPQGPGANVLTF
DNA: TGTGCCAGCAGCCCACAGGGTCCTGGGGCCAACGTCCTGACTTTC

V: TRBV14
J: TRBJ2-5
length: 15
size: few
D: NA
CDR3: CASSHPRGAPETQYF
DNA: TGTGCCAGCAGCCACCCGAGGGGAGCTCCGGAGACCCAGTACTTC

V: TRBV29-1
J: TRBJ1-3
length: 11
size: NA
D: NA
CDR3: CSWDSGNTIYF
DNA: TGCAGTTGGGACTCTGGAAACACCATATATTTT

V: TRBV28
J: TRBJ2-3
length: 14
size: NA
D: NA
CDR3: CASSLPGAADTQYF
DNA: TGTGCCAGCAGTTTACCGGGGGCGGCAGATACGCAGTATTTT

V: TRBV7-2
J: TRBJ2-7
length: 14
size: few
D: NA
CDR3: CASSLVVGTYEQYF
DNA: TGTGCCAGCAGCTTAGTAGTAGGGACCTACGAGCAGTACTTC

V: TRBV6-1
J: TRBJ2-3
length: 15
size: NA
D: TRBD2
CDR3: CASSAGTRSTDTQYF
DNA: TGTGCCAGCTCCGCCGGGACTAGGAGCACAGATACGCAGTATTTT

V: TRBV7-2
J: TRBJ1-1
length: 14
size: many
D: NA
CDR3: CASRMVGLNTEAFF
DNA: TGTGCCAGCAGAATGGTGGGATTGAACACTGAAGCTTTCTTT

V: TRBV6-5
J: TRBJ1-2
length: 16
size: NA
D: NA
CDR3: CASSRVPAGPYYGYTF
DNA: TGTGCCAGCAGTCGCGTCCCGGCGGGGCCTTACTATGGCTACACCTTC

V: TRBV20-1
J: TRBJ2-1
length: 11
size: few
D: NA
CDR3: CSARGPNEQFF
DNA: TGCAGTGCTAGAGGGCCGAATGAGCAGTTCTTC

V: TRBV6-5
J: TRBJ1-3
length: 13
size: NA
D: NA
CDR3: CASSAQTGNTIYF
DNA: TGTGCCAGCAGTGCCCAGACTGGAAACACCATATATTTT

V: TRBV11-2
J: TRBJ2-2
length: 16
size: NA
D: TRBD2
CDR3: CASSLGLAGPTGELFF
DNA: TGTGCCAGCAGCTTAGGCCTAGCGGGGCCCACCGGGGAGCTGTTTTTT

V: TRBV7-8
J: TRBJ1-3
length: 12
size: NA
D: NA
CDR3: CAGNSSGNTIYF
DNA: TGTGCCGGCAACAGCTCTGGAAACACCATATATTTT

V: TRBV18
J: TRBJ2-1
length: 16
size: NA
D: NA
CDR3: CASSPLPPVTYNEQFF
DNA: TGTGCCAGCTCACCTCTCCCCCCCGTTACATACAATGAGCAGTTCTTC

V: TRBV24-1
J: TRBJ2-3
length: 17
size: NA
D: TRBD2
CDR3: CATSDPSGGASTDTQYF
DNA: TGTGCCACCAGTGACCCTAGCGGGGGGGCCAGCACAGATACGCAGTATTTT

V: TRBV12-3/TRBV12-4
J: TRBJ1-2
length: 15
size: NA
D: NA
CDR3: CASSFSGTIFYGYTF
DNA: TGTGCCAGCAGTTTTTCTGGCACAATTTTCTATGGCTACACCTTC

V: TRBV19
J: TRBJ1-1
length: 14
size: few
D: NA
CDR3: CASSMVDANTEAFF
DNA: TGTGCCAGTAGTATGGTGGACGCGAACACTGAAGCTTTCTTT

V: TRBV24-1
J: TRBJ2-5
length: 16
size: few
D: TRBD2
CDR3: CATSDQRAGNQETQYF
DNA: TGTGCCACCAGTGACCAACGAGCGGGGAACCAAGAGACCCAGTACTTC

V: TRBV12-3/TRBV12-4
J: TRBJ1-1
length: 14
size: NA
D: TRBD1
CDR3: CASRSTGQDTEAFF
DNA: TGTGCCAGCAGATCAACGGGACAGGACACTGAAGCTTTCTTT

V: TRBV15
J: TRBJ1-1
length: 14
size: few
D: NA
CDR3: CATSRELLNTEAFF
DNA: TGTGCCACCAGCAGAGAACTTCTGAACACTGAAGCTTTCTTT